A single sample is the source of the 24 T cell receptor beta chains below, sequenced in a study of spatial heterogeneity in lung cancer. Indicated time point: sample taken at primary tumor resection. MiXCR, applied by TCRdb to the 5' RACE reads, yields one record per CDR3 protein. This table has 5,000 to 6,500 distinct CDR3 sequences, around 4.9% appearing once. General study findings and limits: Intratumoral expanded alpha and beta TCR counts were found to track tumor mutation counts.

These receptors have no known antigen. The sequencing here drew on lung tumor tissue, taken at surgery. The source is a male donor with early-stage non-small cell lung cancer.

This clonotype was recorded at least ten times. This beta chain is off target for a library built for alpha chains, so its abundance means little. The CDR3 coding sequence is TGTGCCAGCTCACCCCGTGGCGGACAAGAAAAACTGTTTTTT. This encodes CASSPRGGQEKLFF. The genes are TRBV18 and TRBJ1-4, with TRBD1 as a possible D gene (5 bases). The CDR3 runs to 14 residues. V was clipped by 3 bases and J by 8 bases, with 13 bases between them. Germline CDR1 is KGHSH and CDR2 is LQKENI.

By sample share, this clonotype is medium-sized. This beta chain was picked up by a library intended for alpha chains and is off target, so its count carries little meaning. The CDR3 loop is CASSLRTQTLAKNIQYF. The CDR3 nucleotides read TGTGCCAGCAGTTTAAGGACACAGACTTTAGCCAAAAACATTCAGTACTTC. V gene TRBV12-3 or TRBV12-4 combines with J gene TRBJ2-4, with a weak D call TRBD1 (5 bases). Trimming took off 2 bases at V and 0 bases at J, with 14 bases between the two ends. The length of the CDR3 is 17 residues.

This clonotype was detected many times. This beta chain is a stray read from a library made for alpha chains; its abundance is not meaningful. V usage is TRBV11-1 and J usage is TRBJ2-4; no firm D call. V was clipped by 1 base and J by 2 bases, with 6 bases between them. Germline V CDR1 and CDR2: SGHAT, FQDESV (reference sequence). The CDR3 sequence is 14 residues long. The CDR3: CASSLVGPKNIQYF. In DNA, the CDR3 is TGTGCCAGCAGCTTAGTGGGTCCCAAAAACATTCAGTACTTC.

This clonotype was detected ten times or more. Because this beta chain is a stray read in a library intended to capture alpha chains, its abundance should not be given much weight. The chain couples TRBV12-3 or TRBV12-4 to TRBJ2-2; possibly TRBD1 for D (5 bases). V lost 0 bases and J 6 bases, leaving 8 bases between the germline ends. CDR3 length: 14 amino acids. The CDR3 sequence: CASSLAQGSGELFF. As DNA, the CDR3 is TGTGCCAGCAGTTTAGCGCAGGGTTCCGGGGAGCTGTTTTTT.

This clonotype was counted at least ten times. This beta chain came through as a stray read in a library set up for alpha chains, and its size says little. The J gene is TRBJ2-3, the V gene TRBV7-2, with TRBD2 matching 11 bases. Losses at the gene ends were 5 bases for V and 7 bases for J; bases not matched to a gene: 5. CDR1 is SGHTA, CDR2 FQGNSA, per germline. This CDR3 has 14 residues. The CDR3 coding sequence is TGTGCCAGCAGCCCGTCTAGCGGGGGGAATACGCAGTATTTT. It encodes CASSPSSGGNTQYF.

By share, this clonotype counts as medium-sized. Found in a library prepared for alpha chains, this beta chain is an off-target read, and its abundance has little meaning. The chain carries TRBV12-3 or TRBV12-4 and TRBJ2-2, with D tentatively TRBD1 (5 bases). Trimming stripped 6 bases from V and 1 base from J, with 12 bases between. CDR3 length equals 15 residues. The CDR3 reads CASSPWGGNTGELFF. As DNA, the CDR3 is TGTGCCAGCAGCCCCTGGGGCGGGAACACCGGGGAGCTGTTTTTT.

As for this clonotype: Being off target in a library aimed at alpha chains, this beta chain has a size of little meaning. J is TRBJ1-2 and V is TRBV5-1; TRBD1 matches 8 bases. The CDR3 is 15 amino acids. Trimming took 0 bases from V and 5 from J; bases not matched to a gene: 6. The V gene's germline CDR1 is SGHRS and CDR2 YFSETQ. The CDR3 is CASSLDQGAWYGYTF. CDR3 nucleotide sequence: TGCGCCAGCAGCTTGGATCAGGGGGCCTGGTATGGCTACACCTTC.

There are many counts of this clonotype. The library was built for alpha chains, so this beta chain is an off-target read and its size means little. In nucleotides, the CDR3 is TGTGCCAGCGGGGGGACCGGGGAGCTGTTTTTT. The encoded protein is CASGGTGELFF. The chain carries TRBV7-9 and TRBJ2-2, with D maybe TRBD2 (6 bases). CDR3 length: 11 amino acids. The germline V and J ends were trimmed by 8 bases and 5 bases, with 6 bases remaining between them. Germline CDR1 reads SEHNR; CDR2 reads FQNEAQ (reference sequence).

Ten or more counts support this clonotype. Since it is a stray read in a library aimed at alpha chains, this beta chain has a size that is not meaningful. The chain uses TRBV6-1 and TRBJ2-1; D might be TRBD1 (5 bases). Germline assignment: CDR1 MNHNS and CDR2 SASEGT. The V end lost 4 bases, the J end lost 9 bases, and 13 bases lay between the germline ends. There are 13 residues in the CDR3. The CDR3, as DNA: TGTGCCAGCAGTGTCCAGGGATGGATTGAGCAGTTCTTC. Translated, it gives CASSVQGWIEQFF.

This clonotype counts as medium-sized. A library prepared for alpha chains yielded this beta chain as an off-target read; its size is of little meaning. This chain links TRBV27 with TRBJ2-1, with 7 bases aligning to TRBD2. CDR3 length: 15 amino acids. V lost 6 bases, J lost 5 bases, and 10 bases stayed unmatched. Germline V CDR1 and CDR2: MNHEY, SMNVEV (reference sequence). CDR3 amino acids: CASRGSGSGDNEQFF. The CDR3 region has the DNA TGTGCCAGCAGGGGTAGCGGAAGCGGGGACAATGAGCAGTTCTTC.

This clonotype ranks as medium-sized (0.01 to 0.1%). For a library built for alpha chains, this beta chain is a stray read; little rests on its size. This chain uses TRBV4-1 with TRBJ1-1, with D maybe TRBD1 (5 bases). This CDR3 region has 14 residues. The germline V gene encodes CDR1 MGHRA and CDR2 YSYEKL. The V gene lost 3 bases and the J gene lost 3 bases, with 11 bases spanning the gap. CDR3 bases: TGCGCCAGCAGCCAGGGTGGGGCGGACACTGAAGCTTTCTTT. Encoded protein: CASSQGGADTEAFF.

A note on this clonotype: Since it is a stray read in a library aimed at alpha chains, this beta chain has a size that is not meaningful. The rearrangement uses TRBV2 and TRBJ2-1, with a tentative D call TRBD2 (6 bases). This CDR3 has 13 amino acids. Looked up from germline, CDR1 is SNHLY and CDR2 is FYNNEI. V gave up 0 bases and J gave up 9 bases, with 9 bases separating them. CDR3 sequence (DNA): TGTGCCAGCAGTGAAGCGGGGGGTACTGAGCAGTTCTTC. This codes for CASSEAGGTEQFF. The complete variable domain, with remaining parts taken from reference TRBV2 and TRBJ2-1, reads EPEVTQTPSHQVTQMGQEVILRCVPISNHLYFYWYRQILGQKVEFLVSFYNNEISEKSEIFDDQFSVERPDGSNFTLKIRSTKLEDSAMYFCASSEAGGTEQFFGPGTRLTVL.

This clonotype qualifies as medium-sized. The library was designed around alpha chains, so this beta chain is a stray read whose abundance carries little weight. The chain links TRBV18 to TRBJ2-3; possible D gene TRBD2, 6 bases. Looked up from germline, CDR1 is KGHSH and CDR2 is LQKENI. Trimming pared 3 bases from V and 3 bases from J, leaving 10 bases between. The CDR3 extends over 14 amino acids. The CDR3 nucleotides are TGTGCCAGCTCACCGGTCGGAGGGACAGATACGCAGTATTTT. Translated, it gives CASSPVGGTDTQYF.

This clonotype has at least ten counts. A library made for alpha chains picked up this beta chain off target, so its size means little. The CDR3 protein is CASSRSGGASTDTQYF. The CDR3 nucleotides read TGTGCCAGCAGTAGGAGCGGGGGGGCCTCCACAGATACGCAGTATTTT. The chain carries TRBV6-1 and TRBJ2-3, with 10 bases identical to TRBD2. The CDR3 runs 16 residues. Germline lookup yields CDR1 MNHNS and CDR2 SASEGT. The V gene end was trimmed by 5 bases and the J gene end by 2 bases; junction bases not matched to a gene: 7.

In its sample, this clonotype is medium-sized. This beta chain appears as a stray read in a library generated for alpha chains; its size is not informative. The chain carries TRBV15 and TRBJ1-2, with D unclear. With 0 bases removed from V and 4 bases from J, the gap between germline ends came to 9 bases. The CDR3 runs 14 residues. Germline assignment: CDR1 LNHNV and CDR2 YYDKDF (reference sequence). CDR3 nucleotide sequence: TGTGCCACCAGCAGAGAATTAAGGAGCTATGGCTACACCTTC. Residues: CATSRELRSYGYTF.

By share, this clonotype counts as medium-sized. The library was designed around alpha chains, so this beta chain is a stray read whose abundance carries little weight. The CDR3 protein is CASSSWTDQPQHF. CDR3 DNA: TGTGCCAGCAGCTCCTGGACAGATCAGCCCCAGCATTTT. The V call is TRBV7-2, the J call TRBJ1-5; D is perhaps TRBD1 (6 bases). The CDR3 runs to 13 residues. Germline V gene data show CDR1 as SGHTA and CDR2 as FQGNSA. Deletions cut 4 bases from V and 5 bases from J, with 9 bases between. The variable domain in full, with the rest retrieved from reference TRBV7-2 and TRBJ1-5, is GAGVSQSPSNKVTEKGKDVELRCDPISGHTALYWYRQSLGQGLEFLIYFQGNSAPDKSGLPSDRFSAERTGGSVSTLTIQRTQQEDSAVYLCASSSWTDQPQHFGDGTRLSIL.

This clonotype was counted ten times or more. The library was prepared for alpha chains; this beta chain is a stray read, so its frequency means little. The V and J genes are TRBV4-1 and TRBJ2-6; D unresolved. The CDR3 totals 16 residues. Germline V gene data show CDR1 as MGHRA and CDR2 as YSYEKL. V was pared by 1 base and J by 0 bases, with 7 bases between. The CDR3 is CASSQGKNSGANVLTF. The CDR3 nucleotides are TGCGCCAGCAGCCAAGGGAAAAACTCTGGGGCCAACGTCCTGACTTTC.

This clonotype was observed at least ten times. This beta chain is a stray read from a library made for alpha chains; its abundance is not meaningful. V and J are TRBV6-2 or TRBV6-3 and TRBJ2-1; tentatively, D is TRBD1 (6 bases). Germline loops: CDR1 MNHEY, CDR2 SVGEGT. The CDR3 spans 12 residues. Trimming shortened V by 8 bases and J by 2 bases, and 7 bases separated the two germline ends. CDR3 in DNA: TGTGCCAGCGGGGGCCCCTACAATGAGCAGTTCTTC. This gives the protein CASGGPYNEQFF.

In its sample, this clonotype is medium-sized. A library made for alpha chains picked up this beta chain off target, so its size means little. The CDR3 spells CASNNGQEGNVYTF. The DNA of the CDR3 is TGTGCCAGCAATAATGGACAGGAGGGGAATGTGTACACCTTC. The rearrangement uses TRBV2 and TRBJ1-2; 7 bases line up with TRBD1. The ends lost 7 bases at V and 11 bases at J; junction bases unmatched: 16. The CDR3 contains 14 residues. From germline, CDR1 is SNHLY and CDR2 FYNNEI.

Many counts were recorded for this clonotype. Being off target in a library aimed at alpha chains, this beta chain has a size of little meaning. The chain uses TRBV28 and TRBJ2-1; D is undetermined. Germline V CDR1 and CDR2: MDHEN, SYDVKM. V was trimmed by 10 bases and J by 6 bases, leaving 19 bases between them. The CDR3 spans 14 residues. In nucleotides, the CDR3 is TGTGCCACCAGAAGGACGCCGAACAGCAATGAGCAGTTCTTC. Translating gives CATRRTPNSNEQFF.

The table lists this clonotype with many counts. In a library made to pick up alpha chains, this beta chain is a stray read with a size that means little. The J gene is TRBJ2-7, the V gene TRBV5-4; 9 bases are a match to TRBD1. The CDR3 covers 14 residues. V lost 3 bases to trimming and J lost 3 bases; unmatched junction nucleotides: 4. Per the germline V gene, CDR1 is SGHNT and CDR2 is YYREEE (reference sequence). Written as DNA, the CDR3 is TGTGCCAGCAGCTCAACGACAGGGGGCTACGAGCAGTACTTC. This codes for CASSSTTGGYEQYF.

This clonotype was seen at least ten times. This beta chain is an unintended read in a library built for alpha chains; its size means little. The V call is TRBV5-4, the J call TRBJ1-6, with D possibly TRBD1 on 5 matching bases. The germline V gene encodes CDR1 SGHNT and CDR2 YYREEE (reference sequence). This CDR3 has 15 amino acids. The germline V and J ends were trimmed by 2 bases and 1 base, with 7 bases remaining between them. In DNA form, the CDR3 reads TGTGCCAGCAGCTTCGAGGGGTCCTATAATTCACCCCTCCACTTT. Its protein product is CASSFEGSYNSPLHF.

Relative to its sample, this clonotype is medium-sized. The library was designed around alpha chains, so this beta chain is a stray read whose abundance carries little weight. The chain links TRBV7-2 to TRBJ2-3; no reliable D call. Trimming shortened V by 5 bases and J by 0 bases, and 18 bases separated the two germline ends. This CDR3 has 17 residues. Germline lookup yields CDR1 SGHTA and CDR2 FQGNSA. The CDR3 region is CASSVPFLGASTDTQYF. The CDR3 DNA is TGTGCCAGCAGCGTCCCCTTTTTGGGCGCTAGCACAGATACGCAGTATTTT.

The sample holds many counts of this clonotype. This beta chain is an unintended read in a library built for alpha chains; its size means little. The J gene is TRBJ2-7, the V gene TRBV4-1; perhaps TRBD1 as D (5 bases). Germline-derived CDR1 and CDR2 are MGHRA and YSYEKL. Deletions cut 0 bases from V and 5 bases from J, with 11 bases between. CDR3 size: 14 residues. CDR3 in DNA: TGCGCCAGCAGCCAAGATCCGGTAGGGGACGAGCAGTACTTC. As protein: CASSQDPVGDEQYF.